The rows below give T cell receptor beta chains drawn from one sample of a study of T cells in Graves' hyperthyroidism and ophthalmopathy. MiXCR, applied by TCRdb to the multiplex PCR reads, yields one record per CDR3 protein. The repertoire holds approximately 640,000 distinct CDR3 sequences, with roughly 17% as singletons. Sequencing was carried out using blood. The receptors derive from a man over 45 with Graves' hyperthyroidism. CDR3s include the opening cysteine and the closing phenylalanine or tryptophan. A D gene is named only where the DNA matches it firmly. Clone size is given for some rows only: seen once, a few or many times, or a class if the clone is expanded.

TRBD1	TRBV6-1	TRBJ2-7	many	14	TGTGCCAGCGGCCTTCGGGACAGCTCCTACGAGCAGTACTTC	CASGLRDSSYEQYF
NA	TRBV12-3/TRBV12-4	TRBJ2-1	many	13	TGTGCCAGCAGTTCGGGACTCCACAATGAGCAGTTCTTC	CASSSGLHNEQFF
NA	TRBV12-3/TRBV12-4	TRBJ1-1	many	14	TGTGCCAGCAGTTTACGACTAACGAACACTGAAGCTTTCTTT	CASSLRLTNTEAFF
NA	TRBV18	TRBJ1-4	NA	13	TGTGCCAGTCGTGGATCCAGGGGAGAAAAACTGTTTTTT	CASRGSRGEKLFF
NA	TRBV28	TRBJ2-7	NA	16	TGTGCCAGCAGTACCGCGGGACATTTAAACTCCTACGAGCAGTACTTC	CASSTAGHLNSYEQYF
NA	TRBV4-1	TRBJ2-3	few	13	TGCGCCAGCAGCCAAGATCACGGAGATACGCAGTATTTT	CASSQDHGDTQYF
NA	TRBV3-1	TRBJ1-5	many	14	TGTGCCAGCAGCCAAGGGACAGAAAATCAGCCCCAGCATTTT	CASSQGTENQPQHF
NA	TRBV28	TRBJ2-1	many	14	TGTGCCAGCAGTTACGACAAACCGGACAATGAGCAGTTCTTC	CASSYDKPDNEQFF
NA	TRBV25-1	TRBJ1-2	NA	12	TGTGCCAGCAGTGGCGACAGTGGAGGCTACACCTTC	CASSGDSGGYTF
TRBD2	TRBV11-2	TRBJ2-1	many	17	TGTGCCAGCAGCACACGAGTCGGGACTACTAGGAGGAATGAGCAGTTCTTC	CASSTRVGTTRRNEQFF
TRBD1	TRBV2	TRBJ1-2	many	14	TGTGCCAGCAGACCCGGCGAGACAGGGGTTGGCTACACCTTC	CASRPGETGVGYTF
NA	TRBV24-1	TRBJ1-2	few	12	TGTGCCACCAGTGATTTTTCCCATGGCTACACCTTC	CATSDFSHGYTF
NA	TRBV27	TRBJ1-1	few	15	TGTGCCAGCAGCCTGGCGTGGGGGGCGGGCACTGAAGCTTTCTTT	CASSLAWGAGTEAFF
NA	TRBV14	TRBJ2-6	NA	16	TGTGCCAGCAGTATCAACAGGCCCTCTGGGGCCAACGTCCTGACTTTC	CASSINRPSGANVLTF
TRBD2	TRBV2	TRBJ2-1	many	16	TGTGCCAGCAGTGACAGACTAGCGGGCCTTTTAAATGAGCAGTTCTTC	CASSDRLAGLLNEQFF
TRBD1	TRBV28	TRBJ1-2	many	14	TGTGCCAGCAGTTCAGGACAGGGTTTTCGCGGCTACACCTTC	CASSSGQGFRGYTF